These 20 T cell receptor beta chains were all obtained from the same sample, sequenced in a study of read filtering for tumor transcriptome and immune sequencing. This library used approximately 370 ng RNA and molecular barcoded adaptors spanning alpha/delta and beta/gamma chains. Using its own MiXCR run on the reads, TCRdb lists one record per CDR3 protein. The sample contains 100,000 to 150,000 distinct CDR3 sequences, roughly an eighth of which appear only once. The sequencing input was a population of CD138-negative cells sorted from bone marrow. These receptors all stem from a donor aged 40 or over with multiple myeloma.

This clonotype was found many times. This chain connects TRBV7-2 to TRBJ2-3; maybe TRBD2 (5 bases). CDR1 and CDR2 from the germline V gene are SGHTA and FQGNSA. Trimming took 4 bases from V and 1 from J, leaving 9 bases between them. CDR3 length equals 14 residues. CDR3 in DNA: TGTGCCAGCAGCTCTACTAGGGGCACAGATACGCAGTATTTT. The encoded protein is CASSSTRGTDTQYF.

This clonotype showed up many times. The chain carries TRBV20-1 and TRBJ2-5; weak D call: TRBD2 (7 bases). From germline, CDR1 is DFQATT and CDR2 SNEGSKA (reference sequence). The length of the CDR3 is 14 residues. With 5 bases removed from V and 4 bases from J, the gap between germline ends came to 17 bases. DNA for the CDR3: TGCAGTGCTCGAGGGGTGGGAGGGGGAGAGACCCAGTACTTC. Protein: CSARGVGGGETQYF.

The sample holds many counts of this clonotype. The J gene is TRBJ2-7, the V gene TRBV6-5; D unclear. The CDR3 length is 15 residues. Germline loops: CDR1 MNHEY, CDR2 SVGAGI. Trimming took off 0 bases at V and 3 bases at J, with 12 bases between the two ends. The chain's CDR3 is CASSYSFLRSYEQYF. The CDR3 coding sequence is TGTGCCAGCAGTTACTCCTTCCTAAGAAGCTACGAGCAGTACTTC.

V and J are TRBV7-3 and TRBJ2-3; no reliable D call. The CDR3 is made up of 12 amino acids. CDR1 and CDR2 (germline): SGHTA, FQGTGA. V was clipped by 4 bases and J by 1 base, with 3 bases between them. The chain's CDR3 is CASSSGTDTQYF. CDR3 bases: TGTGCCAGCAGCTCCGGCACAGATACGCAGTATTTT.

V is TRBV7-2 and J is TRBJ2-2, with D unclear. The CDR3 has 14 amino acids. Germline V lookup: CDR1 SGHTA, CDR2 FQGNSA. V lost 5 bases and J 1 base, leaving 8 bases between the germline ends. DNA of the CDR3: TGTGCCAGCAGCACGGACGGGAACACCGGGGAGCTGTTTTTT. Amino acid sequence: CASSTDGNTGELFF. The full variable domain, rest sourced from reference TRBV7-2 and TRBJ2-2, is GAGVSQSPSNKVTEKGKDVELRCDPISGHTALYWYRQSLGQGLEFLIYFQGNSAPDKSGLPSDRFSAERTGGSVSTLTIQRTQQEDSAVYLCASSTDGNTGELFFGEGSRLTVL.

This clonotype occurred a few times. A read error is possible here, since a much larger clone lies one base away. The chain has TRBV6-6 and TRBJ2-7; tentatively, D is TRBD1 (5 bases). CDR3 length: 15 residues. From germline, CDR1 is MNHNY and CDR2 SVGAGI (reference sequence). Trimming cost V 4 bases and J 5 bases, with 18 bases left between them. This chain's CDR3 is CASSFPVRVRDEQYF. CDR3 DNA: TGTGCCAGCAGTTTCCCCGTCAGGGTTCGCGACGAGCAGTACTTC.

This clonotype was seen many times. The chain combines TRBV20-1 with TRBJ1-4; the match to TRBD1 covers 9 bases. Germline values: CDR1 DFQATT, CDR2 SNEGSKA (reference sequence). V lost 6 bases to trimming and J lost 8 bases; unmatched junction nucleotides: 10. This CDR3 has 14 amino acids. The CDR3 sequence is CSAAPGTGREKLFF. The CDR3, as DNA: TGCAGTGCCGCACCCGGGACAGGGAGGGAAAAACTGTTTTTT.

This clonotype has a count of ten or more. The chain is built from TRBV4-3 and TRBJ2-3, with D possibly TRBD2 on 5 matching bases. The germline CDR1 and CDR2 sequences are LGHNA and YSLEER. The CDR3 totals 15 residues. Trimming took 1 base from V and 2 from J, leaving 10 bases between them. CDR3 sequence reads: CASSQGRGNTDTQYF. Here the CDR3 DNA reads TGCGCCAGCAGCCAAGGACGGGGTAACACAGATACGCAGTATTTT.

At least ten counts were recorded for this clonotype. CDR3 in DNA: TGTGCCAGCAGCTTAGCGCGCCAGGTCCTAGTCCGGGAAGCTTTCTTT. This sequence encodes CASSLARQVLVREAFF. V usage is TRBV7-2 and J usage is TRBJ1-1, with no clear D. CDR3 length: 16 residues. V lost 0 bases and J 8 bases, leaving 19 bases between the germline ends. Germline V lookup: CDR1 SGHTA, CDR2 FQGNSA. The full variable domain, completed using reference TRBV7-2 and TRBJ1-1, is GAGVSQSPSNKVTEKGKDVELRCDPISGHTALYWYRQSLGQGLEFLIYFQGNSAPDKSGLPSDRFSAERTGGSVSTLTIQRTQQEDSAVYLCASSLARQVLVREAFFGQGTRLTVV.

This clonotype was observed many times. The chain combines TRBV6-5 with TRBJ2-2; D remains ambiguous. The germline gives CDR1 MNHEY, CDR2 SVGAGI. The CDR3 is made up of 15 amino acids. V was trimmed by 5 bases and J by 3 bases, leaving 13 bases between them. CDR3 DNA sequence: TGTGCCAGCAGTCGACTGACCCCGGACACCGGGGAGCTGTTTTTT. Protein sequence: CASSRLTPDTGELFF.

This clonotype was recorded at least ten times. The chain combines TRBV7-2 with TRBJ1-1, with D unresolved. Trimming left V 6 bases short and J 1 base short, with 6 bases between. Germline V gene data show CDR1 as SGHTA and CDR2 as FQGNSA. CDR3 length: 12 amino acids. The CDR3 is CASRRRNTEAFF. The CDR3 DNA reads TGTGCCAGCAGACGACGGAACACTGAAGCTTTCTTT.

This chain connects TRBV2 to TRBJ2-5, with 9 bases that match TRBD1. With V trimmed by 5 bases and J by 4 bases, 8 bases remained unmatched. The CDR3 contains 15 residues. Looked up from germline, CDR1 is SNHLY and CDR2 is FYNNEI. The CDR3: CASSRGQGGIETQYF. CDR3 nucleotides: TGTGCCAGCAGTAGGGGACAGGGAGGGATAGAGACCCAGTACTTC.

This clonotype has ten or more counts. The chain joins TRBV11-3 to TRBJ1-6; D remains unclear. The germline V and J ends were trimmed by 2 bases and 8 bases, with 7 bases remaining between them. The germline CDR1 and CDR2 sequences are SGHNT and YENEEA. CDR3 size: 13 residues. The CDR3 DNA reads as TGTGCCAGCAGCTTAAGGGTCGATTCACCCCTCCACTTT. Its translation is CASSLRVDSPLHF.

This clonotype was recorded at least ten times. The chain carries TRBV29-1 and TRBJ2-1, with D maybe TRBD2 (5 bases). Germline values: CDR1 SQVTM, CDR2 ANQGSEA. Trimming shortened V by 7 bases and J by 3 bases, and 16 bases separated the two germline ends. The CDR3 length is 14 residues. CDR3 bases: TGCAGCGGGTCCCGGTTACGGGGCTACAATGAGCAGTTCTTC. It encodes CSGSRLRGYNEQFF.

This clonotype was detected many times. The V gene is TRBV12-3 or TRBV12-4, the J gene TRBJ1-3; D gene ambiguous. The germline V and J ends were trimmed by 5 bases and 0 bases, with 11 bases remaining between them. The CDR3 is 15 amino acids. CDR3 region: CASSRTQSSGNTIYF. The CDR3 DNA reads TGTGCCAGCAGTCGCACCCAGAGCTCTGGAAACACCATATATTTT.

This clonotype was recorded many times. Germline and junction disagree at one end, which may indicate a read error. The CDR3 reads CASVGGSGGYNEQSF. The CDR3 DNA follows: TGCGCCAGCGTAGGCGGGAGCGGGGGGTACAATGAGCAGTCCTTC. V usage is TRBV5-1 and J usage is TRBJ2-1; 9 bases are shared with TRBD2. The CDR3 has 15 amino acids. Per germline, CDR1 SGHRS and CDR2 YFSETQ.

This clonotype was picked up many times. The rearrangement joins TRBV29-1 to TRBJ2-1; D gene unclear. The V end was cut by 7 bases, the J end by 3 bases, with 7 bases between. This CDR3 has 11 residues. Germline CDR1 is SQVTM and CDR2 is ANQGSEA. Here the CDR3 reads CSDDLYNEQFF. The CDR3 DNA reads as TGCAGCGATGATCTCTACAATGAGCAGTTCTTC.

This clonotype was seen at least ten times. The chain has TRBV30 and TRBJ2-1; D gene ambiguous. Trimming stripped 4 bases from V and 7 bases from J, with 14 bases between. Germline V gives CDR1 GTSNPN, CDR2 SVGIG (reference sequence). This CDR3 has 13 amino acids. The CDR3 bases are TGTGCCTGGACCGACGGCCTAGGAAATGAGCAGTTCTTC. It codes for CAWTDGLGNEQFF.

Concerning this clonotype: An end of the junction does not agree with germline; a read error may underlie this. The genes are TRBV6-2 or TRBV6-3 and TRBJ1-1; 7 bases are a match to TRBD1. Germline CDR1 and CDR2: MNHEY and SVGEGT. The length of the CDR3 is 15 residues. The CDR3 region has the DNA TGTGCCAGTAGTTACACGACAGGGCCAAGGTTGGCAGCTTTCTTT. It codes for CASSYTTGPRLAAFF.

In this sample, this clonotype turned up many times. V and J are TRBV4-1 and TRBJ2-1; 8 bases fit TRBD2. Germline CDR1 is MGHRA and CDR2 is YSYEKL. CDR3 size: 16 residues. Trimming at V came to 0 bases and at J to 5 bases, leaving 6 bases not matched to a gene. In nucleotides, the CDR3 is TGCGCCAGCAGCCAAGAGGTGGGCGGGGGGAACAATGAGCAGTTCTTC. Translation: CASSQEVGGGNNEQFF.